This TCR beta chain was obtained from a study of T cell changes during pregnancy in multiple sclerosis. The assay was immunoSEQ multiplex PCR, and TCRdb's table has in-frame clones only and misses some. The repertoire includes about 50,000 clones, 91% of them detected once, and about 10% sits in the top ten. There are 17 residues in the CDR3. Germline CDR1 and CDR2: SGDLS and YYNGEE. V trimming: 0 bases; J trimming: 0 bases; junction bases outside the gene matches: 4. The sequences come from CD8+ T cells from peripheral blood mononuclear cells, collected after pregnancy. The gene calls are TRBV9 and TRBJ2-3, with 10 bases that match TRBD2. This clonotype originated in a female donor with multiple sclerosis, enrolled in a pregnancy study. The CDR3 reads CASSVVPSGGSTDTQYF. The CDR3 region has the DNA TGTGCCAGCAGCGTAGTTCCTAGCGGGGGAAGCACAGATACGCAGTATTTT.